The 2 T cell receptor beta chains below were found in one sample sequenced in a study of cytomegalovirus exposure and HLA in healthy donors. Primers included in the PCR were 60 Vbeta and 13 Jbeta primers. The data were produced by immunoSEQ multiplex PCR, yet TCRdb's version contains in-frame clones alone and is incomplete. The sample holds about 180,000 clones; roughly 87% are singletons and the top ten take about 1.5%. The specimen was PBMCs. The receptors were gathered from a man aged 35 to 55 in good health and CMV-seronegative.

Written as DNA, the CDR3 is TGTGCCAGCAGTCGACACCTTCCGTGGACTAGCGGCGGGAGTGAGCAGTTCTTC. Amino acid sequence: CASSRHLPWTSGGSEQFF. The chain links TRBV27 to TRBJ2-1, with 10 nucleotides matching TRBD2. The length of the CDR3 is 18 residues. Per the germline V gene, CDR1 is MNHEY and CDR2 is SMNVEV (reference sequence). The ends lost 5 bases at V and 9 bases at J; junction bases unmatched: 19.

The V gene is TRBV18, the J gene TRBJ2-5; possible D gene TRBD2, 5 bases. The CDR3 consists of 13 residues. The germline gives CDR1 KGHSH, CDR2 LQKENI. Trimming pared 3 bases from V and 5 bases from J, leaving 10 bases between. The CDR3 bases are TGTGCCAGCTCACCCGGCAGGAGGGAGACCCAGTACTTC. This sequence encodes CASSPGRRETQYF. Full variable domain (rest looked up from reference TRBV18 and TRBJ2-5): NAGVMQNPRHLVRRRGQEARLRCSPMKGHSHVYWYRQLPEEGLKFMVYLQKENIIDESGMPKERFSAEFPKEGPSILRIQQVVRGDSAAYFCASSPGRRETQYFGPGTRLLVL.